The 27 T cell receptor beta chains presented below share a single source sample, sequenced in a study of technical replicates of blood from several donors. Repertoires were generated with immunoSEQ multiplex PCR, while TCRdb's copy carries only in-frame clones and drops some. The sample contains some 80,000 clones, about 94% of which appear only once. Sequenced input: T cells isolated from PBMCs. These receptors all stem from a human donor in good health.

This rearrangement joins TRBV2 to TRBJ1-1; TRBD1 might be the D (5 bases). The CDR3 totals 16 residues. Trimming stripped 0 bases from V and 5 bases from J, with 16 bases between. Germline CDR1 SNHLY, CDR2 FYNNEI. Here the CDR3 reads CASSEAAGRVVTEAFF. CDR3 in DNA: TGTGCCAGCAGTGAAGCGGCCGGCAGGGTAGTTACTGAAGCTTTCTTT.

The V call is TRBV5-6, the J call TRBJ2-7; no clear D gene. This CDR3 spans 13 amino acids. Germline loops: CDR1 SGHDT, CDR2 YYEEEE. Trimming cost V 2 bases and J 9 bases, with 15 bases left between them. Here the CDR3 DNA reads TGTGCCAGCAGCTTTCGTCCCAACGGTCGGCAGTACTTC. This sequence encodes CASSFRPNGRQYF.

The chain joins TRBV7-2 to TRBJ2-2; TRBD1 agrees at 11 bases. Germline V gene sequence: CDR1 SGHTA, CDR2 FQGNSA. The junction had 5 bases not matched to a gene; V was cut back by 5 bases and J by 6 bases. The CDR3 is 15 residues long. CDR3 sequence: CASSTRDRGAGELFF. In nucleotides, the CDR3 is TGTGCCAGCAGCACCCGGGACAGGGGGGCCGGGGAGCTGTTTTTT. Combining the CDR3 with reference TRBV7-2 and TRBJ2-2 gives the whole variable domain GAGVSQSPSNKVTEKGKDVELRCDPISGHTALYWYRQSLGQGLEFLIYFQGNSAPDKSGLPSDRFSAERTGGSVSTLTIQRTQQEDSAVYLCASSTRDRGAGELFFGEGSRLTVL.

The chain couples TRBV19 to TRBJ2-1; the match to TRBD2 covers 13 bases. The CDR3 consists of 15 residues. CDR1 and CDR2 from the germline V gene are LNHDA and SQIVND (reference sequence). The V segment lost 3 bases and the J segment 8 bases; nucleotides outside the gene matches: 4. The CDR3 sequence: CASSIRTSGSYEQFF. Here the CDR3 DNA reads TGTGCCAGTAGTATCCGGACTAGCGGGAGCTATGAGCAGTTCTTC.

This chain connects TRBV28 to TRBJ1-5; tentative D call: TRBD1 (5 bases). Germline CDR1 MDHEN, CDR2 SYDVKM. Trimming stripped 7 bases from V and 0 bases from J, with 19 bases between. The CDR3 sequence is 17 residues long. CDR3 sequence (DNA): TGTGCCAGCACCCCGGGACTTCCCAGATATAGCAATCAGCCCCAGCATTTT. It yields the protein CASTPGLPRYSNQPQHF.

The chain couples TRBV6-5 to TRBJ1-1; D gene uncertain. The CDR3 has 14 amino acids. Germline CDR1 and CDR2: MNHEY and SVGAGI. V lost 6 bases and J 5 bases, leaving 16 bases between the germline ends. CDR3: CASSYREGMTEAFF. Written as DNA, the CDR3 is TGTGCCAGCAGCTACCGGGAGGGCATGACTGAAGCTTTCTTT.

The chain employs TRBV9 and TRBJ2-7; D remains ambiguous. CDR1 and CDR2 (germline): SGDLS, YYNGEE. With 0 bases removed from V and 3 bases from J, the gap between germline ends came to 10 bases. This CDR3 has 14 residues. CDR3 nucleotide sequence: TGTGCCAGCAGCGTAGGGCAGGCCCACTACGAGCAGTACTTC. Translating gives CASSVGQAHYEQYF.

This clone was counted between two and nine times. The chain has TRBV6-1 and TRBJ1-5; a possible D gene is TRBD1 (5 bases). The CDR3 is made up of 16 amino acids. The V and J ends lost 2 bases and 4 bases respectively, with 15 bases between them. Germline assignment: CDR1 MNHNS and CDR2 SASEGT. CDR3: CASSEILGRVNQPQHF. The CDR3, as DNA: TGTGCCAGCAGTGAAATTCTCGGCAGGGTAAATCAGCCCCAGCATTTT.

This chain links TRBV6-6 with TRBJ1-1; TRBD1 matches 8 bases. V lost 6 bases, J lost 11 bases, and 5 bases stayed unmatched. CDR3 length: 11 amino acids. CDR1 and CDR2 from the germline V gene are MNHNY and SVGAGI (reference sequence). The CDR3 reads CASRIQGEAFF. The CDR3, as DNA: TGTGCCAGCAGAATACAGGGGGAGGCTTTCTTT.

The gene calls are TRBV6-5 and TRBJ1-5; 7 nucleotides agree with TRBD1. Unmatched junction bases numbered 5, after V lost 2 bases and J lost 7 bases. The germline V gene has CDR1 MNHEY and CDR2 SVGAGI. The CDR3 runs to 14 residues. The CDR3 protein is CASSYDRAEQPQHF. CDR3 DNA sequence: TGTGCCAGCAGTTACGACAGGGCCGAGCAGCCCCAGCATTTT.

The chain has TRBV5-1 and TRBJ2-7; 10 nucleotides agree with TRBD2. This CDR3 has 16 residues. Trimming removed 0 bases from V and 5 bases from J; junction bases left unmatched: 8. The V gene's germline CDR1 is SGHRS and CDR2 YFSETQ. The CDR3 protein is CASSLGGAGGPDEQYF. The CDR3 DNA sequence: TGCGCCAGCAGCTTGGGAGGAGCGGGAGGGCCGGACGAGCAGTACTTC. The whole variable domain, filled in from reference TRBV5-1 and TRBJ2-7, reads KAGVTQTPRYLIKTRGQQVTLSCSPISGHRSVSWYQQTPGQGLQFLFEYFSETQRNKGNFPGRFSGRQFSNSRSEMNVSTLELGDSALYLCASSLGGAGGPDEQYFGPGTRLTVT.

The chain carries TRBV5-1 and TRBJ2-1, with 15 bases aligning to TRBD2. The V and J ends lost 4 bases and 8 bases, in that order; junction bases with no gene match: 10. The CDR3 contains 17 residues. Germline V gene sequence: CDR1 SGHRS, CDR2 YFSETQ. The CDR3 region has the DNA TGCGCCAGCAGCCAAGCCGGGACTAGCGGGAGGTTGGATGAGCAGTTCTTC. Its protein product is CASSQAGTSGRLDEQFF.

This clone was seen just once. This chain connects TRBV5-1 to TRBJ2-1; TRBD2 matches 12 bases. This CDR3 comprises 15 residues. V was clipped by 4 bases and J by 5 bases; unmatched bases: 4. Germline CDR1 reads SGHRS; CDR2 reads YFSETQ. The CDR3 region is CASSRGTSGHNEQFF. The CDR3 bases are TGCGCCAGCAGCAGGGGGACTAGCGGGCACAATGAGCAGTTCTTC.

The chain carries TRBV6-5 and TRBJ2-5, with 8 bases identical to TRBD2. From germline, CDR1 is MNHEY and CDR2 SVGAGI. With V trimmed by 0 bases and J by 5 bases, 8 bases remained unmatched. The CDR3 has 16 amino acids. The CDR3 loop is CASSYSFLAGLETQYF. CDR3 bases: TGTGCCAGCAGTTACTCTTTCCTAGCGGGCTTGGAGACCCAGTACTTC.

V is TRBV5-1 and J is TRBJ2-7; 8 bases fit TRBD1. This CDR3 has 14 amino acids. Germline V gene lookup returns CDR1 SGHRS and CDR2 YFSETQ. J gave up 3 bases and V 7 bases, and 9 bases lay outside the gene matches. The CDR3 loop is CASARDRMDYEQYF. DNA of the CDR3: TGCGCCAGCGCACGGGACAGGATGGACTACGAGCAGTACTTC.

This sequence joins TRBV28 and TRBJ2-5; TRBD1 aligns across 8 bases. The germline V gene encodes CDR1 MDHEN and CDR2 SYDVKM. Trimming cost V 5 bases and J 4 bases; bases outside gene matches: 18. The CDR3 sequence is 18 residues long. The CDR3 region is CASSISPPPDRAVETQYF. In DNA, the CDR3 is TGTGCCAGCAGTATATCCCCGCCCCCGGACAGGGCGGTAGAGACCCAGTACTTC.

The chain employs TRBV25-1 and TRBJ2-1, with a tentative D call TRBD2 (6 bases). The V gene lost 6 bases and the J gene lost 8 bases, with 14 bases spanning the gap. Germline loops: CDR1 MGHDK, CDR2 SYGVNS. The CDR3 length is 13 residues. The CDR3 sequence is CASSGGRFDEQFF. In nucleotides, the CDR3 is TGTGCCAGCAGCGGGGGACGATTTGATGAGCAGTTCTTC.

This clone was counted a single time. V usage is TRBV28 and J usage is TRBJ1-5; D remains unclear. Trimming left V 8 bases short and J 7 bases short, with 6 bases between. Per the germline V gene, CDR1 is MDHEN and CDR2 is SYDVKM. This CDR3 has 10 residues. CDR3: CASLFQPQHF. The DNA of the CDR3 is TGTGCCAGCCTTTTCCAGCCCCAGCATTTT.

The J gene is TRBJ2-7, the V gene TRBV28; TRBD1 matches at 8 bases. V trimming: 8 bases; J trimming: 2 bases; junction bases outside the gene matches: 8. CDR3 size: 14 residues. Looked up from germline, CDR1 is MDHEN and CDR2 is SYDVKM. CDR3 amino acids: CASETGVLPYEQYF. In DNA, the CDR3 is TGTGCCAGCGAGACAGGGGTTTTACCCTACGAGCAGTACTTC.

This chain uses TRBV30 with TRBJ1-6, with D perhaps matching TRBD1 (5 bases). V was pared by 2 bases and J by 8 bases, with 13 bases between. Germline CDR1 GTSNPN, CDR2 SVGIG (reference sequence). The CDR3 is 14 amino acids. DNA of the CDR3: TGTGCCTGGAGTTTACAGGCTGCGGATTCACCCCTCCACTTT. This encodes CAWSLQAADSPLHF. The variable domain in full, completed from reference TRBV30 and TRBJ1-6, reads SQTIHQWPATLVQPVGSPLSLECTVEGTSNPNLYWYRQAAGRGLQLLFYSVGIGQISSEVPQNLSASRPQDRQFILSSKKLLLSDSGFYLCAWSLQAADSPLHFGNGTRLTVT.

The V and J genes are TRBV30 and TRBJ1-5; D is unresolved. CDR1 GTSNPN and CDR2 SVGIG come from the germline V gene (reference sequence). Trimming stripped 1 base from V and 5 bases from J, with 6 bases between. The CDR3 runs 12 residues. In DNA, the CDR3 is TGTGCCTGGAGTGAAGAGTATCAGCCCCAGCATTTT. It specifies CAWSEEYQPQHF.

This chain joins TRBV4-2 and TRBJ2-1, with 10 bases lining up with TRBD2. J gave up 3 bases and V 0 bases, and 5 bases lay outside the gene matches. This CDR3 is built from 17 residues. Germline assignment: CDR1 LGHNA and CDR2 YNFKEQ. The CDR3 reads CASSQDLAGVFYNEQFF. The CDR3 nucleotides read TGTGCCAGCAGCCAAGATCTAGCGGGAGTATTCTACAATGAGCAGTTCTTC.

CDR3: CASSLGTGYSGNTIYF. As DNA, the CDR3 is TGTGCCAGCAGCTTAGGGACAGGGTACTCTGGAAACACCATATATTTT. The chain links TRBV7-2 to TRBJ1-3; 8 bases fit TRBD1. Germline V gene data show CDR1 as SGHTA and CDR2 as FQGNSA. Losses at the gene ends were 1 base for V and 0 bases for J; bases not matched to a gene: 2. The CDR3 is 16 amino acids.

The rearrangement joins TRBV7-3 to TRBJ2-7; weak D call: TRBD2 (8 bases). CDR3 size: 15 residues. V lost 4 bases and J 3 bases, leaving 16 bases between the germline ends. Germline CDR1 is SGHTA and CDR2 is FQGTGA. DNA for the CDR3: TGTGCCAGCAGCTCCCGGGGGGGACAGAACTACGAGCAGTACTTC. Translated: CASSSRGGQNYEQYF.

The J gene is TRBJ1-4, the V gene TRBV6-5, with 9 bases that match TRBD1. V lost 7 bases and J lost 8; bases outside the gene matches: 8. Germline V lookup: CDR1 MNHEY, CDR2 SVGAGI. CDR3 length: 14 amino acids. Written as DNA, the CDR3 is TGTGCCAGCAAAAGGACAGGGGTTTACGAAAAACTGTTTTTT. This codes for CASKRTGVYEKLFF.

CDR3 region: CASSGQGPSEKLFF. The CDR3, as DNA: TGTGCCAGCAGTGGACAGGGGCCGTCTGAAAAACTGTTTTTT. This chain joins TRBV28 and TRBJ1-4; TRBD1 aligns across 9 bases. The CDR3 loop spans 14 amino acids. After removal of 5 bases from V and 7 bases from J, the junction contained 5 bases not matched to a gene. Germline CDR1 MDHEN, CDR2 SYDVKM.

The chain uses TRBV15 and TRBJ2-1, with 12 bases fitting TRBD2. Germline CDR1 is LNHNV and CDR2 is YYDKDF (reference sequence). The J segment lost 6 bases and the V segment lost 3 bases, leaving 6 bases of the junction unmatched. This CDR3 region has 16 residues. This chain's CDR3 is CATSRRTSGIFNEQFF. CDR3 in DNA: TGTGCCACCAGCAGGAGGACTAGCGGGATTTTCAATGAGCAGTTCTTC.